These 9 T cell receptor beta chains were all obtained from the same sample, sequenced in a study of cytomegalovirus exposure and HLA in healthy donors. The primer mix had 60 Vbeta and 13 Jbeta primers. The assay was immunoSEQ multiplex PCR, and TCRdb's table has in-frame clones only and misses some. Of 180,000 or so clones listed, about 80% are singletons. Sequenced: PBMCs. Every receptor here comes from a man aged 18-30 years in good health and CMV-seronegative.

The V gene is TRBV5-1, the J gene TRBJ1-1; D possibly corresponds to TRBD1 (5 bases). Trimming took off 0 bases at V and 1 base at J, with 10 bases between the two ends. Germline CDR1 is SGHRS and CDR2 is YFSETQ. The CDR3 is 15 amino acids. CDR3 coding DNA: TGCGCCAGCAGCTTGGGAATGGGGGGGAACACTGAAGCTTTCTTT. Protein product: CASSLGMGGNTEAFF.

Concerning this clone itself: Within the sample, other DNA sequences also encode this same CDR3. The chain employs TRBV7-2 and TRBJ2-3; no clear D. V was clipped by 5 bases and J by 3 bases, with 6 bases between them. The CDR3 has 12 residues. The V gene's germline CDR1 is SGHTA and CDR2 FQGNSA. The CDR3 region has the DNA TGTGCCAGCAGCCCTTATACAGATACGCAGTATTTT. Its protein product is CASSPYTDTQYF.

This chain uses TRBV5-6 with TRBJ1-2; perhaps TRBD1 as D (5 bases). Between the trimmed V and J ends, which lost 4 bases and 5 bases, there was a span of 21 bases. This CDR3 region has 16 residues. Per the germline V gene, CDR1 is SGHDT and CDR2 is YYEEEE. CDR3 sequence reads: CASSLGVEQGHYGYTF. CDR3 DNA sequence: TGTGCCAGCAGCCTCGGCGTCGAGCAGGGTCATTATGGCTACACCTTC. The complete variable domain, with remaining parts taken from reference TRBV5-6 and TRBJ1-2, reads DAGVTQSPTHLIKTRGQQVTLRCSPKSGHDTVSWYQQALGQGPQFIFQYYEEEERQRGNFPDRFSGHQFPNYSSELNVNALLLGDSALYLCASSLGVEQGHYGYTFGSGTRLTVV.

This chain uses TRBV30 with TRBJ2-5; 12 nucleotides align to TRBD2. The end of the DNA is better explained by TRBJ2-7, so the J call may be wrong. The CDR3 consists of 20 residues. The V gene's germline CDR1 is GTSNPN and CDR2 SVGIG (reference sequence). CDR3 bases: TGTGCCTGGAGTGTAACCCGTTGGGCTAGCGGGGGGGCCCTTTCCTACGAGCAGTACTTC. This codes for CAWSVTRWASGGALSYEQYF.

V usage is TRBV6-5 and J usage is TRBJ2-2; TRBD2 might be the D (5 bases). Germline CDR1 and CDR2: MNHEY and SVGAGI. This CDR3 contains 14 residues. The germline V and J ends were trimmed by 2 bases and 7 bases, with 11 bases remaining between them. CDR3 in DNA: TGTGCCAGCAGTTACATCGGGAAGGACGGGGAGCTGTTTTTT. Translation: CASSYIGKDGELFF.

The CDR3 DNA sequence: TGTGCCAGCAGCTTATTCTCTAGCGGAGTCTACAATGAGCAGTTCTTC. The encoded protein is CASSLFSSGVYNEQFF. The chain combines TRBV7-9 with TRBJ2-1, with 7 bases aligning to TRBD2. CDR1 and CDR2 from the germline V gene are SEHNR and FQNEAQ (reference sequence). CDR3 length equals 16 residues. V gave up 2 bases and J gave up 3 bases; unmatched junction bases: 7.

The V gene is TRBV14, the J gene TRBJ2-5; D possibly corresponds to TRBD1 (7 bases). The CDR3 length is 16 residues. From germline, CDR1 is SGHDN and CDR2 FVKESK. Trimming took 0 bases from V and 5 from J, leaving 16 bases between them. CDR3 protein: CASSQDRGTVGETQYF. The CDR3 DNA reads TGTGCCAGCAGCCAAGATCGGGGGACAGTGGGGGAGACCCAGTACTTC.

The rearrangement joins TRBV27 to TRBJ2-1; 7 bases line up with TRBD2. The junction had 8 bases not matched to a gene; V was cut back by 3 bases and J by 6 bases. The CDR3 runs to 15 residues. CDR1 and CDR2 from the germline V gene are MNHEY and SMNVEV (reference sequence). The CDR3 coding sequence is TGTGCCAGCAGTTTTGGCGGGAGAGGTCGCAATGAGCAGTTCTTC. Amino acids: CASSFGGRGRNEQFF.

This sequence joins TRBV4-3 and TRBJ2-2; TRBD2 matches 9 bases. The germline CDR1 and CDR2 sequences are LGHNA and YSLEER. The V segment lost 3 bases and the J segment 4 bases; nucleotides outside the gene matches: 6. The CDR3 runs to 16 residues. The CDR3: CASSQGSGGVTGELFF. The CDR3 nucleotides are TGCGCCAGCAGCCAGGGTAGCGGGGGTGTCACCGGGGAGCTGTTTTTT.